The present entry profiles one T cell receptor beta chain with its context. Its matching antigen is unknown. 13 Jbeta primers and 60 Vbeta primers were used for the PCR. Sequencing used immunoSEQ multiplex PCR; TCRdb keeps in-frame clones, though not all of them. The table includes over 150,000 clones, 79% detected once. The record originates from a study of cytomegalovirus exposure and HLA in healthy donors. The study's findings and limits: About 87% or about 30% of the time was how often most TCR beta V segments were productive, according to an earlier analysis. There was a cluster of highly shared sequence variants that was likely a sequencing artifact. Presence/absence results assume similar sequencing depth per donor, which may not hold. In a later analysis, at a false discovery rate of 0.05, fewer than 20,000 TCR beta sequences were associated with HLA alleles.

Trimming took off 0 bases at V and 6 bases at J, with 15 bases between the two ends. The CDR3 sequence is 16 residues long. The germline gives CDR1 SGHRS, CDR2 YFSETQ. This TCR was sampled from a man aged 40-55 years in good health and CMV-seronegative. The J gene is TRBJ2-2, the V gene TRBV5-1; D unresolved. Material: PBMCs. In nucleotides, the CDR3 is TGCGCCAGCAGCTTGGCCGAGGTCAACCGGGCCGGGGAGCTGTTTTTT. Its translation: CASSLAEVNRAGELFF.